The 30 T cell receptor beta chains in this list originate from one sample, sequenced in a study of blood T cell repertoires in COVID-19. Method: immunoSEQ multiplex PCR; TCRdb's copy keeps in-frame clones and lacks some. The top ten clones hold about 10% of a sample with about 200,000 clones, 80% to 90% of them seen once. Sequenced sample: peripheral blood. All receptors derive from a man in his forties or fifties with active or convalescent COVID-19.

CDR3 in DNA: TGTGCCAGCAGCGGGAGGGCTACCGGGGAGCTGTTTTTT. Translating it yields CASSGRATGELFF. This chain links TRBV6-4 with TRBJ2-2; 8 bases match TRBD2. With V trimmed by 6 bases and J by 5 bases, 2 bases remained unmatched. CDR3 length: 13 residues. Germline CDR1 reads MRHNA; CDR2 reads SNTAGT.

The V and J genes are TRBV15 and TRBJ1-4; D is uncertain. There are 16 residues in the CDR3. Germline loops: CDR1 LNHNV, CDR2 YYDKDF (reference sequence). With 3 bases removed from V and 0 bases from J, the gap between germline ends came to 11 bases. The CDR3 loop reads CATSREYGATNEKLFF. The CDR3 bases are TGTGCCACCAGCAGGGAATACGGGGCAACTAATGAAAAACTGTTTTTT.

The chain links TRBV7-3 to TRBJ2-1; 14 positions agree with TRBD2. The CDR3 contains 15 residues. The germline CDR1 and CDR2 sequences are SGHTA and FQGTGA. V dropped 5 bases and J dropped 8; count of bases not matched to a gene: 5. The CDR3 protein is CASSLGLAGEDEQFF. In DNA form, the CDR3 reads TGTGCCAGCAGCCTGGGACTAGCGGGAGAGGATGAGCAGTTCTTC.

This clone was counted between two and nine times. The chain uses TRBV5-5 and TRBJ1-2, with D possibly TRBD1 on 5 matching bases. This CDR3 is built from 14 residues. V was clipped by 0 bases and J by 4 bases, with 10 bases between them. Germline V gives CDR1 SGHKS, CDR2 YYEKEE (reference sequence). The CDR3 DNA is TGTGCCAGCAGCTTGGGTCCGGGACTCTATGGCTACACCTTC. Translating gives CASSLGPGLYGYTF.

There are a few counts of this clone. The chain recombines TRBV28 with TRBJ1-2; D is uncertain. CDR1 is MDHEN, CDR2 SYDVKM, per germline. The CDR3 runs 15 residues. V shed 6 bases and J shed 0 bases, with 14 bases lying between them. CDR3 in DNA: TGTGCCAGCAGAAAGGGAGGACTTGCTAACTATGGCTACACCTTC. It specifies CASRKGGLANYGYTF.

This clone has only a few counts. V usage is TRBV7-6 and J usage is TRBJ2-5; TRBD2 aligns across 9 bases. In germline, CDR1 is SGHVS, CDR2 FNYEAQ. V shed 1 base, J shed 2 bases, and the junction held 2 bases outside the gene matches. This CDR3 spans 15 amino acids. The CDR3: CASSLVTSGQETQYF. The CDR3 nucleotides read TGTGCCAGCAGCTTAGTAACTAGCGGGCAAGAGACCCAGTACTTC.

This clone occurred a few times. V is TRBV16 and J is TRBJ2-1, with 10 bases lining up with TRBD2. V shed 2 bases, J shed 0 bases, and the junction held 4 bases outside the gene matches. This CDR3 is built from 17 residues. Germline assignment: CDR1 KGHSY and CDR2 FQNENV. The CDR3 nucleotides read TGTGCCAGCAGCCAACTGATAGCGGGAGGCTCCTACAATGAGCAGTTCTTC. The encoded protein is CASSQLIAGGSYNEQFF.

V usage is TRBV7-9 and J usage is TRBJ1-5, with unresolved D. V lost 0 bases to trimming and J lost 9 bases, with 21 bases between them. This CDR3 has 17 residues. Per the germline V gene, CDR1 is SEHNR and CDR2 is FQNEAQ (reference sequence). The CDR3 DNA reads TGTGCCAGCAGCTTAGCTCCCCGTCGGAACAGACCCCCGCCCCAGCATTTT. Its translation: CASSLAPRRNRPPPQHF.

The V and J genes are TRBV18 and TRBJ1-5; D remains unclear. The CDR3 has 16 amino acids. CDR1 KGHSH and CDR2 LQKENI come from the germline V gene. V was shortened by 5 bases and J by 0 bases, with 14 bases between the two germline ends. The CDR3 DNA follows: TGTGCCAGCTCATCAAGCCGAGGGATTAGCAATCAGCCCCAGCATTTT. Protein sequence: CASSSSRGISNQPQHF.

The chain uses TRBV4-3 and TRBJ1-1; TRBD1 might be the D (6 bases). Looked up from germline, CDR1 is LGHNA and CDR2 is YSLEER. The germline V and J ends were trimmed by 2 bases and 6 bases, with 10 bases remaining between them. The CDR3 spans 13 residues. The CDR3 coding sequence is TGCGCCAGCAGCCAACATCAGGGGTCTGAAGCTTTCTTT. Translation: CASSQHQGSEAFF.

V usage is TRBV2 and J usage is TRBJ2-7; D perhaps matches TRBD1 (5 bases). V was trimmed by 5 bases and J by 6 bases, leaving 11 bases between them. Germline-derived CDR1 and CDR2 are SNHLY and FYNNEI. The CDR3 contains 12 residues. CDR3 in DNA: TGTGCCAGCAGTAATACAGGTGTCGAGCAGTACGTC. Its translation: CASSNTGVEQYV.

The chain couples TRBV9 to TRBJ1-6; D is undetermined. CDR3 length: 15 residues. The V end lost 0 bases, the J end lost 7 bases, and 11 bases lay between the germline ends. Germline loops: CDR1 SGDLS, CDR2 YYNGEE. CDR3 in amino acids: CASSVAGSRNSPLHF. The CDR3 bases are TGTGCCAGCAGCGTAGCCGGTAGCCGAAATTCACCCCTCCACTTT.

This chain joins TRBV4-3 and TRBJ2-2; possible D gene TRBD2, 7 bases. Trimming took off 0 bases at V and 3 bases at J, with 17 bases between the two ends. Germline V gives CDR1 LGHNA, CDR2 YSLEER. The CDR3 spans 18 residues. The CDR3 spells CASSQEGGRGRDTGELFF. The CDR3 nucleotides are TGCGCCAGCAGCCAAGAGGGAGGGCGGGGGCGAGACACCGGGGAGCTGTTTTTT.

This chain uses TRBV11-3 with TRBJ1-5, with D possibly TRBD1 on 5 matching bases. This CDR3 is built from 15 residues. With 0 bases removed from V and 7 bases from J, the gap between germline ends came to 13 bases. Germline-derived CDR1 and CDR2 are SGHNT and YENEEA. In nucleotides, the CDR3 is TGTGCCAGCAGCTTAGATATCGGGGGAGGACAGCCCCAGCATTTT. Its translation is CASSLDIGGGQPQHF.

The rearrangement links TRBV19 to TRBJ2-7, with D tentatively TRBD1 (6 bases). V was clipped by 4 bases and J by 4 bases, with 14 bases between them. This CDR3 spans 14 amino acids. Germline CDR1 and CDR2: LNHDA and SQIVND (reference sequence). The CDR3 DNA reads TGTGCCAGTAGTAGGACAGCTCTTGGGTACGAGCAGTACTTC. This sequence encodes CASSRTALGYEQYF.

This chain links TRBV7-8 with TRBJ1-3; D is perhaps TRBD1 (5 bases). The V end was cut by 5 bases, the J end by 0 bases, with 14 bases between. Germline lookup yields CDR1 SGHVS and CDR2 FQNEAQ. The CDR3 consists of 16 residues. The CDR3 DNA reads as TGTGCCAGCAGCCTAGGTGGGGCCTACTCTGGAAACACCATATATTTT. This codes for CASSLGGAYSGNTIYF.

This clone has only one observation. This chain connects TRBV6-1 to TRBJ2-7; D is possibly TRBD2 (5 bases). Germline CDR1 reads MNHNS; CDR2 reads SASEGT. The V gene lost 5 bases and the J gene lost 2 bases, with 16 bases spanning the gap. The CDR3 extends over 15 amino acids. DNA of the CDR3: TGTGCCAGCAGTTGGCGGACTGCTCCCACCTACGAGCAGTACTTC. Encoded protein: CASSWRTAPTYEQYF.

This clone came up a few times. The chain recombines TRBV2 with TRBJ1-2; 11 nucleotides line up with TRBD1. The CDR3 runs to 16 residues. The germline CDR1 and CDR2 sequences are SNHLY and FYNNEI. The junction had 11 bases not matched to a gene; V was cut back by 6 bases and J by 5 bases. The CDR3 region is CASSSRPGQGEYGYTF. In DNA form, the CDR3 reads TGTGCCAGCAGCTCGAGACCGGGACAGGGGGAATATGGCTACACCTTC.

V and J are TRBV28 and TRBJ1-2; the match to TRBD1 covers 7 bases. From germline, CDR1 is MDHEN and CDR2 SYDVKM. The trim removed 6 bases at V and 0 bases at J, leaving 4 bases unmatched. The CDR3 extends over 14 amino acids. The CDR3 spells CASRTDRPNYGYTF. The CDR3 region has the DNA TGTGCCAGCAGGACGGACAGGCCTAACTATGGCTACACCTTC.

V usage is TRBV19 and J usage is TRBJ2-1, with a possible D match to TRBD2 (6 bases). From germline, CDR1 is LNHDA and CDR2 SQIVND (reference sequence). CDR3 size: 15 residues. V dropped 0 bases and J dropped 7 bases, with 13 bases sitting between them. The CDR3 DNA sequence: TGTGCCAGTAGTATAGATGGGGGACTCGCAAATGAGCAGTTCTTC. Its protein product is CASSIDGGLANEQFF.

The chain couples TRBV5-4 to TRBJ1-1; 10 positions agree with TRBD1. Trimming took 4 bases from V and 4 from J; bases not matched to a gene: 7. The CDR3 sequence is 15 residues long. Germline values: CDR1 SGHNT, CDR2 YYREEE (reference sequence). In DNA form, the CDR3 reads TGTGCCAGCAGCGCCGGGACAGGGGAACTCACTGAAGCTTTCTTT. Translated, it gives CASSAGTGELTEAFF.

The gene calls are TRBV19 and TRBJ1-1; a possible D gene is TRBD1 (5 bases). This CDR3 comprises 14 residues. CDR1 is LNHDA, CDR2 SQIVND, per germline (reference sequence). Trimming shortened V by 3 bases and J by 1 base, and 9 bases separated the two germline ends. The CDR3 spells CASSIRARNTEAFF. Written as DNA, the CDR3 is TGTGCCAGTAGTATCAGGGCGAGGAACACTGAAGCTTTCTTT.

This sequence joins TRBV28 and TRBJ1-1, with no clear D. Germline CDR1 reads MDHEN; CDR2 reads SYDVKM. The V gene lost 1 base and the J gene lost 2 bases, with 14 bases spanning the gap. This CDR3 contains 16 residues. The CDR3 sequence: CASSLSPSRGNTEAFF. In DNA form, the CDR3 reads TGTGCCAGCAGTTTATCCCCTAGTCGGGGAAACACTGAAGCTTTCTTT.

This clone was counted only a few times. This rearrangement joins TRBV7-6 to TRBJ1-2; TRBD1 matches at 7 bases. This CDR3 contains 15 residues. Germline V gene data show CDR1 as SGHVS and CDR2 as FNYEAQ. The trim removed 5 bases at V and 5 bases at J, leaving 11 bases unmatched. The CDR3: CASSPRDSLDYGYTF. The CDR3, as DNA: TGTGCCAGCAGCCCTCGGGACAGCCTTGATTATGGCTACACCTTC.

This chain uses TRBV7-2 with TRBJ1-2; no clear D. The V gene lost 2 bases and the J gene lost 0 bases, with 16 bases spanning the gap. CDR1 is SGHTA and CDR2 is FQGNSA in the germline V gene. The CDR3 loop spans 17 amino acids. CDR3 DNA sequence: TGTGCCAGCAGCTTATCCACCCTAGTTCAATCTAACTATGGCTACACCTTC. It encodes CASSLSTLVQSNYGYTF. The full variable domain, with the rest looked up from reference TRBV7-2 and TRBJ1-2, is GAGVSQSPSNKVTEKGKDVELRCDPISGHTALYWYRQSLGQGLEFLIYFQGNSAPDKSGLPSDRFSAERTGGSVSTLTIQRTQQEDSAVYLCASSLSTLVQSNYGYTFGSGTRLTVV.

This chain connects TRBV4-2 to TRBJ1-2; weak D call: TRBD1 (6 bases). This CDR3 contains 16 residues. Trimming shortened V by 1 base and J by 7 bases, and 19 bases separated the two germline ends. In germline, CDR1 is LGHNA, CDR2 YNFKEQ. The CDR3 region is CASSQVTVGGRGGYTF. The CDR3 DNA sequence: TGTGCCAGCAGCCAAGTTACAGTCGGGGGGCGCGGTGGCTACACCTTC.

The CDR3, as DNA: TGTGCCAGCAGCTTAGATCACGTTCACGGGGTACAGACCTATAATTCACCCCTCCACTTT. Translation: CASSLDHVHGVQTYNSPLHF. The chain links TRBV11-3 to TRBJ1-6, with D uncertain. The CDR3 is 20 residues long. The germline V gene has CDR1 SGHNT and CDR2 YENEEA. Trimming pared 0 bases from V and 2 bases from J, leaving 20 bases between. Filled out from reference TRBV11-3 and TRBJ1-6, the complete variable domain reads EAGVVQSPRYKIIEKKQPVAFWCNPISGHNTLYWYLQNLGQGPELLIRYENEEAVDDSQLPKDRFSAERLKGVDSTLKIQPAELGDSAVYLCASSLDHVHGVQTYNSPLHFGNGTRLTVT.

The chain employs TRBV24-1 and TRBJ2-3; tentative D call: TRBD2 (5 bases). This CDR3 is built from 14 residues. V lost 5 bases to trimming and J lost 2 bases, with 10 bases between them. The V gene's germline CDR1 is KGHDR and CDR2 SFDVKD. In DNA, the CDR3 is TGTGCCACCAGTGCATCGGGATTCACAGATACGCAGTATTTT. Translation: CATSASGFTDTQYF.

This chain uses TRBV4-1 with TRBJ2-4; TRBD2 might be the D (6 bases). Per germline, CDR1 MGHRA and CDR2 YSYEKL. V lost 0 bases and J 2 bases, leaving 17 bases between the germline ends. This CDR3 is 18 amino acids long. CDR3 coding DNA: TGCGCCAGCAGCCAAGATCCGGGGGAGGCGGTATCCAAAAACATTCAGTACTTC. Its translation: CASSQDPGEAVSKNIQYF.

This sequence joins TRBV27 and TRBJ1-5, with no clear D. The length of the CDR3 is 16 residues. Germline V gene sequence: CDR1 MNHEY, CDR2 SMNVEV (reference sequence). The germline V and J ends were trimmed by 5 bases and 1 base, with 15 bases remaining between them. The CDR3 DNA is TGTGCCAGCAGTCGAAGTCCCTCTCAGAGCAATCAGCCCCAGCATTTT. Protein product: CASSRSPSQSNQPQHF.